This T cell receptor beta chain was captured in a study of blood T cell repertoires in COVID-19. In the authors' methods: Reference gene primer amplification gave estimated nucleated cell counts. TCRdb's copy holds only in-frame clones and misses some; the assay was immunoSEQ multiplex PCR. V, J and clone size are taken as reported in that table, and D and trimming were inferred from the DNA itself. Here the sample spans around 280,000 clones, around 90% being singletons. V was pared by 3 bases and J by 6 bases, with 11 bases between. CDR1 is LNHDA and CDR2 is SQIVND in the germline V gene (reference sequence). The CDR3 contains 13 residues.

The chain recombines TRBV19 with TRBJ1-1; D ambiguous. This TCR was sampled from a woman aged 45-65 years who had recovered from COVID-19. The sequencing sample was made of peripheral blood. CDR3 amino acids: CASSIMPLAEAFF. CDR3 nucleotides: TGTGCCAGTAGTATTATGCCACTCGCTGAAGCTTTCTTT.